The 4 T cell receptor beta chains below all came from one sample that was sequenced in a study of CD4+ T cells in melanoma. Generated by immunoSEQ multiplex PCR, the TCRdb table keeps only in-frame clones and is missing some. Among more than 90,000 clones, about 92% were seen once, and the ten largest hold 2.5% to 3.5%. Sequencing was carried out using peripheral blood. The receptors derive from a human donor with melanoma.

The chain has TRBV4-3 and TRBJ2-5; D call uncertain. The DNA end lines up better with TRBJ2-7; the J call may be wrong. The CDR3 is 14 amino acids. Per the germline V gene, CDR1 is LGHNA and CDR2 is YSLEER. The CDR3 nucleotides read TGCGCCAGCAGCCAAGATTTCGAATCCTACGAGCAGTACTTC. Encoded protein: CASSQDFESYEQYF.

V usage is TRBV28 and J usage is TRBJ2-7; TRBD1 might be the D (6 bases). In germline, CDR1 is MDHEN, CDR2 SYDVKM. The CDR3 extends over 13 amino acids. Trimming left V 5 bases short and J 0 bases short, with 8 bases between. The CDR3 loop is CASSPRGSYEQYF. CDR3 DNA: TGTGCCAGCAGTCCCAGGGGCTCCTACGAGCAGTACTTC.

This rearrangement joins TRBV7-3 to TRBJ2-1; 8 bases line up with TRBD1. CDR1 and CDR2 from the germline V gene are SGHTA and FQGTGA. The trim removed 2 bases at V and 2 bases at J, leaving 2 bases unmatched. The CDR3 is 15 amino acids. CDR3 bases: TGTGCCAGCAGCTTAGGGACAGGAACCTACAATGAGCAGTTCTTC. This codes for CASSLGTGTYNEQFF.

The J gene is TRBJ1-1, the V gene TRBV10-3, with 11 bases lining up with TRBD1. V lost 2 bases and J lost 1; bases outside the gene matches: 9. The length of the CDR3 is 18 residues. Germline loops: CDR1 ENHRY, CDR2 SYGVKD. CDR3 residues: CAISEIAGQGDWNTEAFF. CDR3 nucleotides: TGTGCCATCAGTGAGATCGCGGGACAGGGGGACTGGAACACTGAAGCTTTCTTT.